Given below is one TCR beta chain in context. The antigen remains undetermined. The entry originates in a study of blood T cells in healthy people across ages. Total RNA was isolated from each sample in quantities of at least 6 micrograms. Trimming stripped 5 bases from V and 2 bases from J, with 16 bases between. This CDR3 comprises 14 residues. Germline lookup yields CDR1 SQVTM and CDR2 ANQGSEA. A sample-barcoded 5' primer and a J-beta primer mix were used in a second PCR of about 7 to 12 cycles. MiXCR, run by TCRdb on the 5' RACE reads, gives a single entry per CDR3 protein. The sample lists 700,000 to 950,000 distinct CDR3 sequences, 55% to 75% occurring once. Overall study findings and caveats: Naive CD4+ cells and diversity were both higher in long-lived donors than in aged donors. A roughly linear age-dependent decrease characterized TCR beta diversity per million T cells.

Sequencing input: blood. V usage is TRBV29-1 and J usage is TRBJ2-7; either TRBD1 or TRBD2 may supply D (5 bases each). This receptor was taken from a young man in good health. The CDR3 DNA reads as TGCAGCGTTAGGGTCCTAGAGGGGCCCTACGAGCAGTACTTC. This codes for CSVRVLEGPYEQYF.